The TCR beta chain under discussion was sequenced for a study of regulatory T cells in long-lasting Graves disease. This sample's time point: persistent/refractory GD, antithyroid drugs over 5 years with positive TRAb. The TCR library was made from RNA that had been extracted from PBMCs in TRIzol. Germline V lookup: CDR1 MNHEY, CDR2 SMNVEV (reference sequence). V lost 3 bases and J 5 bases, leaving 10 bases between the germline ends. The CDR3 sequence is 13 residues long. To make TCR beta libraries, researchers used iRepertoire HTBI primers and Arm-PCR of CDR3 regions. Via MiXCR, TCRdb re-called the multiplex PCR reads, giving one row per CDR3 protein. The sample yields approximately 400,000 distinct CDR3 sequences, more than 20% seen once.

This clonotype was sampled from a middle-aged woman with Graves disease. The specimen was peripheral blood mononuclear cells (PBMCs), collected when the disease was refractory, from a patient treated with antithyroid drugs. The chain employs TRBV27 and TRBJ1-2; D is undetermined. CDR3 sequence (DNA): TGTGCCAGCAGTTTGACGCCGGGGTATGGCTACACCTTC. Translating gives CASSLTPGYGYTF.